The 21 T cell receptor beta chains below come from one sample, sequenced in a study of CD8 T cells in Susac syndrome (dated by TCRdb to about 2019). Library preparation employed the immunoSEQ multiplex PCR assay. RNA was extracted using the RNeasy kit, and 0.5 to 1 microgram was reverse transcribed with random hexamers. TCRdb took the public reads, trimmed them with fastp at Q25, ran MiXCR for clone calling and kept in-frame beta chains. Duplicate CDR3 protein sequences are folded into a single record with the most common DNA and genes. This sample lists some 160,000 distinct CDR3 sequences; 92% were detected once. Jointly, the top ten make up around 0.079% of the sample. The source material was CD4+ T cells from PBMCs. All receptors derive from a human donor in good health.

The chain is built from TRBV7-9 and TRBJ2-4, with D possibly being TRBD1 (5 bases). The CDR3 consists of 17 residues. V was pared by 1 base and J by 2 bases, with 15 bases between. Per the germline V gene, CDR1 is SEHNR and CDR2 is FQNEAQ (reference sequence). The CDR3 loop reads CASSLVVRTTPKNIQYF. The DNA of the CDR3 is TGTGCCAGCAGCTTAGTGGTCAGGACAACACCCAAAAACATTCAGTACTTC.

The chain joins TRBV11-2 to TRBJ2-3; the D gene is possibly TRBD2 (5 bases). CDR1 is SGHAT, CDR2 FQNNGV, per germline. The CDR3 extends over 13 amino acids. Trimming left V 5 bases short and J 0 bases short, with 6 bases between. The CDR3 spells CASSDYSTDTQYF. In DNA form, the CDR3 reads TGTGCCAGCAGCGACTATAGCACAGATACGCAGTATTTT.

The rearrangement joins TRBV28 to TRBJ1-1; D is undetermined. The CDR3 totals 16 residues. V shed 1 base and J shed 0 bases, with 12 bases lying between them. Germline lookup yields CDR1 MDHEN and CDR2 SYDVKM. The CDR3 DNA sequence: TGTGCCAGCAGTTTATTCCGAGGACCTTTGAACACTGAAGCTTTCTTT. Its translation is CASSLFRGPLNTEAFF.

As DNA, the CDR3 is TGTGCCTGGAGTGAATGGACGGGAGCAGAGACCCAGTACTTC. The encoded protein is CAWSEWTGAETQYF. The rearrangement uses TRBV30 and TRBJ2-5; possibly TRBD2 for D (6 bases). Trimming pared 1 base from V and 4 bases from J, leaving 13 bases between. CDR1 and CDR2 (germline): GTSNPN, SVGIG (reference sequence). The CDR3 totals 14 residues.

The chain couples TRBV7-2 to TRBJ1-4; 7 bases line up with TRBD1. The V segment lost 3 bases and the J segment 3 bases; nucleotides outside the gene matches: 1. The CDR3 runs to 14 residues. Germline V lookup: CDR1 SGHTA, CDR2 FQGNSA. CDR3 in amino acids: CASSFQGANEKLFF. The CDR3 coding sequence is TGTGCCAGCAGCTTCCAGGGGGCTAATGAAAAACTGTTTTTT.

The gene calls are TRBV19 and TRBJ2-6, with D possibly matching TRBD2 (6 bases). Trimming took 9 bases from V and 0 from J, leaving 12 bases between them. The germline V gene encodes CDR1 LNHDA and CDR2 SQIVND (reference sequence). The CDR3 contains 15 residues. The CDR3 DNA is TGTGCCAGCGGGACTTTCCCCTCTGGGGCCAACGTCCTGACTTTC. Its protein is CASGTFPSGANVLTF.

The CDR3 DNA is TGTGCCAGCACTACCACGGGACAGGGGGCCTCCTTGTCGGCCAACGTCCTGACTTTC. The encoded protein is CASTTTGQGASLSANVLTF. This chain links TRBV2 with TRBJ2-6, with 12 positions matching TRBD1. The V gene end was trimmed by 7 bases and the J gene end by 6 bases; junction bases not matched to a gene: 16. The CDR3 covers 19 residues. From germline, CDR1 is SNHLY and CDR2 FYNNEI.

The V gene is TRBV9, the J gene TRBJ2-2; 7 bases agree with TRBD2. There are 14 residues in the CDR3. V dropped 0 bases and J dropped 6; count of bases not matched to a gene: 2. CDR1 and CDR2 from the germline V gene are SGDLS and YYNGEE. The CDR3 loop is CASSVATSPGELFF. Written as DNA, the CDR3 is TGTGCCAGCAGCGTAGCGACTAGCCCCGGGGAGCTGTTTTTT.

The chain is built from TRBV10-3 and TRBJ2-3; 7 nucleotides align to TRBD2. This CDR3 is built from 17 residues. V was clipped by 6 bases and J by 4 bases; unmatched bases: 16. Germline lookup yields CDR1 ENHRY and CDR2 SYGVKD. CDR3 DNA: TGTGCCATCAGCTCCCAGGATGGGGGAGGGCCCTCAGATACGCAGTATTTT. Protein: CAISSQDGGGPSDTQYF.

The J gene is TRBJ2-1, the V gene TRBV2; 9 bases fit TRBD1. Losses at the gene ends were 7 bases for V and 9 bases for J; bases not matched to a gene: 7. The CDR3 spans 13 residues. Germline CDR1 and CDR2: SNHLY and FYNNEI. This chain's CDR3 is CASIGTGRAEQFF. Here the CDR3 DNA reads TGTGCCAGCATCGGGACAGGGCGGGCTGAGCAGTTCTTC.

This sequence joins TRBV11-2 and TRBJ2-2; 10 bases match TRBD1. With V trimmed by 3 bases and J by 6 bases, 7 bases remained unmatched. Germline CDR1 reads SGHAT; CDR2 reads FQNNGV. The CDR3 runs to 16 residues. The CDR3 protein is CASSFRDRGAAGELFF. The CDR3 DNA follows: TGTGCCAGCAGCTTCCGGGACAGGGGAGCGGCCGGGGAGCTGTTTTTT. The whole variable domain, remainder taken from reference TRBV11-2 and TRBJ2-2, is EAGVAQSPRYKIIEKRQSVAFWCNPISGHATLYWYQQILGQGPKLLIQFQNNGVVDDSQLPKDRFSAERLKGVDSTLKIQPAKLEDSAVYLCASSFRDRGAAGELFFGEGSRLTVL.

The chain carries TRBV20-1 and TRBJ1-4; the D gene is possibly TRBD1 (5 bases). Germline assignment: CDR1 DFQATT and CDR2 SNEGSKA (reference sequence). The CDR3 covers 12 residues. Deletions cut 4 bases from V and 8 bases from J, with 11 bases between. This chain's CDR3 is CSAMGGDEKLFF. The DNA of the CDR3 is TGCAGTGCTATGGGGGGAGACGAAAAACTGTTTTTT.

The chain is built from TRBV5-1 and TRBJ1-5, with TRBD1 identical over 7 bases. The V gene end was trimmed by 0 bases and the J gene end by 3 bases; junction bases not matched to a gene: 3. Germline lookup yields CDR1 SGHRS and CDR2 YFSETQ. This CDR3 region has 15 residues. CDR3 sequence: CASSLGDSFNQPQHF. The DNA for the CDR3 is TGCGCCAGCAGCTTGGGGGACAGCTTCAATCAGCCCCAGCATTTT. The whole variable domain, filled in from reference TRBV5-1 and TRBJ1-5, reads KAGVTQTPRYLIKTRGQQVTLSCSPISGHRSVSWYQQTPGQGLQFLFEYFSETQRNKGNFPGRFSGRQFSNSRSEMNVSTLELGDSALYLCASSLGDSFNQPQHFGDGTRLSIL.

The CDR3 spells CAISESSSGTDTQYF. DNA of the CDR3: TGTGCCATCAGTGAGTCCTCTAGCGGGACGGATACGCAGTATTTT. The chain combines TRBV10-3 with TRBJ2-3; TRBD2 matches at 9 bases. The J segment lost 6 bases and the V segment lost 0 bases, leaving 4 bases of the junction unmatched. The CDR3 covers 15 residues. The germline CDR1 and CDR2 sequences are ENHRY and SYGVKD.

The chain combines TRBV5-6 with TRBJ2-1; weak D call: TRBD1 (6 bases). Germline V gene sequence: CDR1 SGHDT, CDR2 YYEEEE. This CDR3 region has 14 residues. V was cut by 4 bases and J by 5 bases, with 13 bases left in between. The CDR3 DNA is TGTGCCAGCAGCCGCCAGGGGTTCCACAATGAGCAGTTCTTC. Translation: CASSRQGFHNEQFF.

CDR3 protein: CATSRSPGAGAKNIQYF. The DNA for the CDR3 is TGTGCCACCAGCAGATCCCCCGGGGCGGGAGCCAAAAACATTCAGTACTTC. V gene TRBV15 combines with J gene TRBJ2-4; D possibly matches TRBD1 or TRBD2 (5 bases each). V shed 2 bases and J shed 0 bases, with 14 bases lying between them. The CDR3 contains 17 residues. Per germline, CDR1 LNHNV and CDR2 YYDKDF (reference sequence).

This clonotype has only one observation. V usage is TRBV5-5 and J usage is TRBJ2-5; a possible D gene is TRBD2 (6 bases). Per germline, CDR1 SGHKS and CDR2 YYEKEE (reference sequence). The CDR3 covers 14 residues. V lost 3 bases and J lost 1, with 10 bases in between. Here the CDR3 DNA reads TGTGCCAGCAGCTGGGGGGTTCCCCAAGAGACCCAGTACTTC. The encoded protein is CASSWGVPQETQYF. The complete variable domain, with remaining parts taken from reference TRBV5-5 and TRBJ2-5, reads DAGVTQSPTHLIKTRGQQVTLRCSPISGHKSVSWYQQVLGQGPQFIFQYYEKEERGRGNFPDRFSARQFPNYSSELNVNALLLGDSALYLCASSWGVPQETQYFGPGTRLLVL.

This rearrangement joins TRBV5-4 to TRBJ2-6; 16 bases are shared with TRBD2. The J segment lost 4 bases and the V segment lost 4 bases, leaving 8 bases of the junction unmatched. This CDR3 is built from 19 residues. Germline lookup yields CDR1 SGHNT and CDR2 YYREEE (reference sequence). The CDR3 region has the DNA TGTGCCAGCAGCACCGGGACTAGCGGGGGGGCTTGGGGGGCCAACGTCCTGACTTTC. It specifies CASSTGTSGGAWGANVLTF.

V and J are TRBV25-1 and TRBJ1-2; D gene uncertain. Per germline, CDR1 MGHDK and CDR2 SYGVNS. Trimming took 3 bases from V and 0 from J, leaving 5 bases between them. This CDR3 is 13 amino acids long. DNA for the CDR3: TGTGCCAGCAGTGAGGCGGCTAACTATGGCTACACCTTC. It specifies CASSEAANYGYTF.

This chain uses TRBV7-9 with TRBJ2-7; D gene unclear. With 5 bases removed from V and 4 bases from J, the gap between germline ends came to 21 bases. CDR3 length: 16 residues. CDR1 is SEHNR, CDR2 FQNEAQ, per germline (reference sequence). DNA of the CDR3: TGTGCCAGCAGCCCCCGCTCCGCGATGGCCCCATACGAGCAGTACTTC. Amino acids: CASSPRSAMAPYEQYF.

The rearrangement uses TRBV5-1 and TRBJ1-1; TRBD1 might be the D (5 bases). Germline V CDR1 and CDR2: SGHRS, YFSETQ. This CDR3 is built from 15 residues. The V end was cut by 0 bases, the J end by 2 bases, with 11 bases between. The CDR3 spells CASSLGTRANTEAFF. DNA for the CDR3: TGCGCCAGCAGCTTGGGCACCAGGGCAAACACTGAAGCTTTCTTT. Full variable domain (rest looked up from reference TRBV5-1 and TRBJ1-1): KAGVTQTPRYLIKTRGQQVTLSCSPISGHRSVSWYQQTPGQGLQFLFEYFSETQRNKGNFPGRFSGRQFSNSRSEMNVSTLELGDSALYLCASSLGTRANTEAFFGQGTRLTVV.